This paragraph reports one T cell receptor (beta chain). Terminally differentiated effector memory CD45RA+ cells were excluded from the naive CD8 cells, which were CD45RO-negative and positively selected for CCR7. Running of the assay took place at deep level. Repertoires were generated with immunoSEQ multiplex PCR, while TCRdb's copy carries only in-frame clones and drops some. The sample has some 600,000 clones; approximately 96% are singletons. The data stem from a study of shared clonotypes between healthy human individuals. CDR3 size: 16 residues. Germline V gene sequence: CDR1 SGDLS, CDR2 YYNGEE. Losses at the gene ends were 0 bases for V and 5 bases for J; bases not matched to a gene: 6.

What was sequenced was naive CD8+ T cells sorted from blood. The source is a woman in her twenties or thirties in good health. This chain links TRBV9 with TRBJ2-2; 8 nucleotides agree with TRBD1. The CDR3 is CASSVAGQGGTGELFF. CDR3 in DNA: TGTGCCAGCAGCGTAGCTGGACAGGGTGGGACCGGGGAGCTGTTTTTT. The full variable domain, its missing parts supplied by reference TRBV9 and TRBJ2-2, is DSGVTQTPKHLITATGQRVTLRCSPRSGDLSVYWYQQSLDQGLQFLIQYYNGEERAKGNILERFSAQQFPDLHSELNLSSLELGDSALYFCASSVAGQGGTGELFFGEGSRLTVL.